Reported below is one T cell receptor beta chain. This sample was included in a study of blood T cells in healthy people across ages. There were at least 6 micrograms of total RNA extracted from every sample. V was clipped by 1 base and J by 4 bases; unmatched bases: 3. The length of the CDR3 is 15 residues. CDR1 and CDR2 (germline): SEHNR, FQNEAQ (reference sequence). The authors ran a second PCR of roughly 6 to 11 cycles using a sample-barcoded 5' primer and a J-beta primer mix. Each cDNA molecule, via a template-switch adaptor with 12 random nucleotides, was tagged. Any given sample supplied a minimum of 2.5 million CDR3-containing paired-end reads. TCRdb re-called the 5' RACE reads with MiXCR, one entry per CDR3 protein. The sample lists about 1.7 million distinct CDR3 sequences, roughly 27% occurring once.

The sample consisted of blood. This receptor was obtained from a woman under 40 in good health. The chain combines TRBV7-9 with TRBJ1-2; TRBD1 matches at 10 bases. The chain's CDR3 is CASSLEGTGVYGYTF. The CDR3 region has the DNA TGTGCCAGCAGCTTAGAGGGGACAGGGGTCTATGGCTACACCTTC.